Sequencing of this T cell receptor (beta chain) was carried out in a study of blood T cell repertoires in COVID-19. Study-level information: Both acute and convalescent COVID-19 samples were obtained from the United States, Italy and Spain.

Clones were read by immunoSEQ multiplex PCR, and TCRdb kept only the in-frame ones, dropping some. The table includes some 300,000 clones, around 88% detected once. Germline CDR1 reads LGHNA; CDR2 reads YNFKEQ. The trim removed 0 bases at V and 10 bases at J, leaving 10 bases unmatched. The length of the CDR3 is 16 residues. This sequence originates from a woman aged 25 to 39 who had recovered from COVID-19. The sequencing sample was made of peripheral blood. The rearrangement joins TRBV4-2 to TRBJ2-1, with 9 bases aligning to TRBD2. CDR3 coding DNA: TGTGCCAGCAGCCAAGATCCCCGCGGGGGGGCCGGCGAGCAGTTCTTC. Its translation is CASSQDPRGGAGEQFF.